Each of the 6 T cell receptor beta chains below was sequenced from the same sample in a study of shared clonotypes between healthy human individuals. Clones were read by immunoSEQ multiplex PCR, and TCRdb kept only the in-frame ones, dropping some. The table lists about 580,000 clones, roughly 98% of them singletons, with 0.3% in the top ten. CD45RO negativity and positive selection for CCR7 defined naive CD8 cells, a population that excluded terminally differentiated effector memory CD45RA+ cells. Sequenced material: naive CD8+ T cells sorted from blood. All receptors derive from a man younger than 45 in good health.

The chain uses TRBV27 and TRBJ2-7, with 8 bases lining up with TRBD1. The germline gives CDR1 MNHEY, CDR2 SMNVEV (reference sequence). Trimming cost V 4 bases and J 4 bases; bases outside gene matches: 9. The CDR3 is 15 residues long. The CDR3: CASSSPGTGSYEQYF. The CDR3, as DNA: TGTGCCAGCAGTTCCCCCGGGACAGGAAGTTACGAGCAGTACTTC.

The chain joins TRBV7-2 to TRBJ2-3; 8 bases align to TRBD2. V was pared by 4 bases and J by 5 bases, with 11 bases of the junction left unmatched. The CDR3 totals 16 residues. Germline CDR1 reads SGHTA; CDR2 reads FQGNSA. The CDR3 here is CASSSGGAGEIDTQYF. DNA of the CDR3: TGTGCCAGCAGCTCAGGAGGAGCGGGAGAGATAGATACGCAGTATTTT.

The V call is TRBV14, the J call TRBJ2-3, with TRBD2 matching over 10 bases. Unmatched junction bases numbered 4, after V lost 3 bases and J lost 4 bases. The CDR3 is 15 amino acids. The V gene's germline CDR1 is SGHDN and CDR2 FVKESK. CDR3 in DNA: TGTGCCAGCAGCCATATAGCGGGAGGCGCAGATACGCAGTATTTT. It translates to CASSHIAGGADTQYF.

This clone showed up just once. J is TRBJ2-7 and V is TRBV21-1. TRBV21-1 is described as a pseudogene. CDR3 length equals 15 residues. CDR3 nucleotide sequence: TGTGCCAGCAGCAATACCCCAAGATGGTCCTACGAGCAGTACTTC. Protein: CASSNTPRWSYEQYF.

This rearrangement joins TRBV7-9 to TRBJ1-4; 9 bases are shared with TRBD1. With V trimmed by 5 bases and J by 5 bases, 6 bases remained unmatched. Germline CDR1 is SEHNR and CDR2 is FQNEAQ (reference sequence). The length of the CDR3 is 15 residues. This CDR3 is CASSLNDRGNEKLFF. CDR3 DNA: TGTGCCAGCAGCCTGAATGACAGGGGGAATGAAAAACTGTTTTTT.

This clone was seen just once. The sample carries other DNA sequences with the same CDR3. This chain links TRBV5-4 with TRBJ2-7; 12 bases are shared with TRBD2. CDR3 length: 15 residues. V shed 4 bases and J 2 bases; nucleotides not matched to a gene: 4. CDR1 SGHNT and CDR2 YYREEE come from the germline V gene (reference sequence). As DNA, the CDR3 is TGTGCCAGCAGCCTACTAGCGGGAGGACCCTACGAGCAGTACTTC. Translating gives CASSLLAGGPYEQYF.